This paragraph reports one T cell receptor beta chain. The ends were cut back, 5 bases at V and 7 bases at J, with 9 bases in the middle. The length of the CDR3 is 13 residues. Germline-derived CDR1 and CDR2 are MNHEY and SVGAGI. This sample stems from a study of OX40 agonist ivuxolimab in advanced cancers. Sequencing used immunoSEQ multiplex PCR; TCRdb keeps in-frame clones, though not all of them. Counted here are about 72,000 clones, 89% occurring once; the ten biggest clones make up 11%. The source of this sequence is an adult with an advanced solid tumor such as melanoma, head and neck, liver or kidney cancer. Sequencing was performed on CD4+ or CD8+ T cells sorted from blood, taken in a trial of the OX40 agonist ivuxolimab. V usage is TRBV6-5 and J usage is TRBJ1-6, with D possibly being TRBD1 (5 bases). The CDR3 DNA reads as TGTGCCAGCAGTCGACAGAGAAATTCACCCCTCCACTTT. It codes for CASSRQRNSPLHF.